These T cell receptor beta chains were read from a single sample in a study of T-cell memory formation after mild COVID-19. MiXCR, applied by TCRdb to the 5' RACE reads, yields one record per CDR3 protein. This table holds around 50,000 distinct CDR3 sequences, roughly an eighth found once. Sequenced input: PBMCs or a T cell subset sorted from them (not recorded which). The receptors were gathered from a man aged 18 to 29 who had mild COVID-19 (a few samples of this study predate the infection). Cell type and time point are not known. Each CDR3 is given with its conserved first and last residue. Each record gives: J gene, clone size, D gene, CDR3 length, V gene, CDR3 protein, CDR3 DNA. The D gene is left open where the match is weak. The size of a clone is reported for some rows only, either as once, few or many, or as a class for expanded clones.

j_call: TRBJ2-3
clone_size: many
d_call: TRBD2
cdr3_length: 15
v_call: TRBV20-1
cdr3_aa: CSVEYGGSFTDTQYF
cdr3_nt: TGCAGTGTCGAATACGGCGGGAGTTTCACAGATACGCAGTATTTT

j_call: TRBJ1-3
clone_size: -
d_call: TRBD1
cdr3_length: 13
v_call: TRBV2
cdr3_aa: CASTRDRAGTIYF
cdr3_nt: TGTGCCAGCACCAGGGACAGGGCTGGCACCATATATTTT

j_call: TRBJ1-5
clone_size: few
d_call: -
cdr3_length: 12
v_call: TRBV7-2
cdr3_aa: CASSSGNQPQHF
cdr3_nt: TGTGCCAGCAGCTCGGGCAATCAGCCCCAGCATTTT

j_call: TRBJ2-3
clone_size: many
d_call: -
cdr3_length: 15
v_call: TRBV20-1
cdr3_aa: CSARRGRERPDTQYF
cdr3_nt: TGCAGTGCTAGAAGGGGGAGGGAGCGTCCAGATACGCAGTATTTT

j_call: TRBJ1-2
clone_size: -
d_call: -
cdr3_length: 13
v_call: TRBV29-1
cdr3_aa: CSVAGGGSYGYTF
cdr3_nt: TGCAGCGTCGCTGGGGGGGGTTCCTATGGCTACACCTTC

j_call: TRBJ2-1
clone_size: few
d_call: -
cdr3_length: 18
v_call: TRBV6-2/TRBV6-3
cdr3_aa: CASSPLPGRGKFTNEQFF
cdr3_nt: TGTGCCAGCAGTCCCCTTCCGGGCAGGGGTAAATTTACAAATGAGCAGTTCTTC

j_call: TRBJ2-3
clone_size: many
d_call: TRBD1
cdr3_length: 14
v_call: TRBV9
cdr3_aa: CASSGGQVTDTQYF
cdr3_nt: TGTGCCAGCAGCGGGGGACAGGTCACAGATACGCAGTATTTT

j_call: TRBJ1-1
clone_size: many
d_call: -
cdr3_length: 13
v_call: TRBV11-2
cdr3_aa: CASSLGRNTEAFF
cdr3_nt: TGTGCCAGCAGCTTAGGCAGGAACACTGAAGCTTTCTTT

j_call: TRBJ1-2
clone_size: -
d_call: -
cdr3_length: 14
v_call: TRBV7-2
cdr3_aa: CASSGGGLHGGYTF
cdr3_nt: TGTGCCAGCAGCGGCGGGGGCCTACACGGTGGCTACACCTTC

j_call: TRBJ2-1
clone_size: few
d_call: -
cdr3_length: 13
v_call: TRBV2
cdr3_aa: CASHPSSYNEQFF
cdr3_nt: TGTGCCAGCCACCCCAGCTCCTACAATGAGCAGTTCTTC

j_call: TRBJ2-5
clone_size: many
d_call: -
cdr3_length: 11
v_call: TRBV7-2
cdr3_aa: CASSSWETQYF
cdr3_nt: TGTGCCAGCAGCTCCTGGGAGACCCAGTACTTC

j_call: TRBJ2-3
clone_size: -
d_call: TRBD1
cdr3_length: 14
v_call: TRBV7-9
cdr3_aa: CASTKQGSTDTQYF
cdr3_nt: TGTGCCAGCACCAAACAGGGGAGCACAGATACGCAGTATTTT

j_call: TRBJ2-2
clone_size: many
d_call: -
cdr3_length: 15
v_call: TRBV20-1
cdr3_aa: CSARDKGYFTGELFF
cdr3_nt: TGCAGTGCTAGAGATAAGGGCTACTTCACCGGGGAGCTGTTTTTT

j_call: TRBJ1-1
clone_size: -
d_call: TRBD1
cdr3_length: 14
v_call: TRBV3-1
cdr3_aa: CASSQAGQVTEAFF
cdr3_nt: TGTGCCAGCAGCCAAGCGGGACAGGTAACTGAAGCTTTCTTT

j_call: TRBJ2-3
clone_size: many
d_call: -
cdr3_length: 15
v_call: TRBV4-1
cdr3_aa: CASSQVSEGTDTQYF
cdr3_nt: TGCGCCAGCAGCCAAGTTAGCGAGGGCACAGATACGCAGTATTTT

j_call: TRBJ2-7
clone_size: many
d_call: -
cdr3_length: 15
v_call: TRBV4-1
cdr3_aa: CASSTLPDRNYEQYF
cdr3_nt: TGCGCCAGCAGTACGTTACCTGACAGGAACTACGAGCAGTACTTC

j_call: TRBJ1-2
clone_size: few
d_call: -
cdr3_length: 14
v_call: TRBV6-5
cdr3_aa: CASSTAIGGYGYTF
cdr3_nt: TGTGCCAGCAGTACCGCCATAGGCGGCTATGGCTACACCTTC